One and the same sample provided the 32 T cell receptor beta chains below, sequenced in a study of T cells in localized non-small cell lung cancer. The method was immunoSEQ multiplex PCR; TCRdb's version includes in-frame clones alone and lacks a portion of them. This table holds 2,600 or so clones, just under 25% found once. Material: lung tumor tissue, obtained before any cancer treatment. Every receptor here comes from a female donor older than 55 with stage I lung adenocarcinoma.

This chain connects TRBV9 to TRBJ2-7; 10 bases agree with TRBD2. The CDR3 has 12 residues. Germline values: CDR1 SGDLS, CDR2 YYNGEE. V gave up 6 bases and J gave up 4 bases; unmatched junction bases: 1. CDR3 sequence (DNA): TGTGCCAGCAAACTAGCGGGGTACGAGCAGTACTTC. Residues: CASKLAGYEQYF.

V is TRBV18 and J is TRBJ1-1, with D possibly TRBD1 on 6 matching bases. The germline V gene encodes CDR1 KGHSH and CDR2 LQKENI. The V and J ends lost 2 bases and 1 base respectively, with 14 bases between them. The CDR3 has 16 residues. The CDR3 region is CASSPEQGGSNTEAFF. The CDR3 DNA sequence: TGTGCCAGCTCACCAGAACAGGGTGGCTCGAACACTGAAGCTTTCTTT.

Relative to its sample, this clone is medium-sized. The chain combines TRBV6-8 with TRBJ1-5, with 7 bases identical to TRBD1. The CDR3 is made up of 14 amino acids. V shed 6 bases, J shed 6 bases, and the junction held 8 bases outside the gene matches. Germline CDR1 is MNHGY and CDR2 is SAAAGT. The CDR3 DNA is TGTGCCAGCAGCCGGGACAGCACGGGTCAGCCCCAGCATTTT. Amino acids: CASSRDSTGQPQHF.

The gene calls are TRBV10-2 and TRBJ2-2; D unresolved. CDR1 WSHSY and CDR2 SAAADI come from the germline V gene. The CDR3 has 15 residues. The ends were cut back, 4 bases at V and 2 bases at J, with 11 bases in the middle. Here the CDR3 reads CASSGAETNTGELFF. Written as DNA, the CDR3 is TGCGCCAGCAGTGGGGCCGAGACTAACACCGGGGAGCTGTTTTTT.

This chain uses TRBV5-1 with TRBJ1-2; tentative D call: TRBD1 (5 bases). Germline assignment: CDR1 SGHRS and CDR2 YFSETQ. Trimming took off 4 bases at V and 1 base at J, with 17 bases between the two ends. The CDR3 is made up of 16 amino acids. The CDR3 loop is CASSIGTDGFNYGYTF. The CDR3 nucleotides are TGCGCCAGCAGCATAGGGACCGACGGTTTTAACTATGGCTACACCTTC.

This clone was recorded a few times. The V and J genes are TRBV11-3 and TRBJ2-1, with 10 bases lining up with TRBD2. The V gene end was trimmed by 5 bases and the J gene end by 4 bases; junction bases not matched to a gene: 8. Germline CDR1 SGHNT, CDR2 YENEEA. The CDR3 is made up of 16 amino acids. Written as DNA, the CDR3 is TGTGCCAGCAGCCAGGCACTAGCGGGGTTATACAATGAGCAGTTCTTC. Translated: CASSQALAGLYNEQFF.

This clone was seen only a few times. An end of the junction differs from the germline gene, which may be a read error. The rearrangement joins TRBV6-8 to TRBJ2-2; 11 positions agree with TRBD1. The CDR3 is made up of 18 amino acids. Looked up from germline, CDR1 is MNHGY and CDR2 is SAAAGT. The CDR3 region has the DNA TGTGCCATCAGTGTATCGGACAGGGGGCTTGCGAACACCGGGGAGCTGTTTTTT. Translated: CAISVSDRGLANTGELFF.

This clone was found a few times. The chain carries TRBV18 and TRBJ2-5; D might be TRBD2 (5 bases). CDR1 is KGHSH and CDR2 is LQKENI in the germline V gene. V gave up 5 bases and J gave up 4 bases, with 8 bases separating them. This CDR3 region has 12 residues. In DNA, the CDR3 is TGTGCCAGCTCAACGGGAATAGAGACCCAGTACTTC. It specifies CASSTGIETQYF.

This clone was seen only once. V gene TRBV12-5 combines with J gene TRBJ2-7; TRBD1 matches 7 bases. Losses at the gene ends were 5 bases for V and 1 base for J; bases not matched to a gene: 8. The germline CDR1 and CDR2 sequences are LGHNT and FRNRAP. CDR3 length equals 15 residues. The CDR3 is CASGAYRGNSYEQYF. In DNA form, the CDR3 reads TGTGCTAGTGGTGCATACAGGGGAAATTCCTACGAGCAGTACTTC.

This clone occurred many times. The chain combines TRBV11-3 with TRBJ1-2; D may be TRBD1 (6 bases). The CDR3 length is 15 residues. Germline V lookup: CDR1 SGHNT, CDR2 YENEEA. The V and J ends lost 5 bases and 3 bases respectively, with 16 bases between them. The CDR3 DNA follows: TGTGCCAGCAGCCCGACGGTCAGGGGTGACTATGGCTACACCTTC. Its protein is CASSPTVRGDYGYTF.

This sequence joins TRBV5-1 and TRBJ2-1; 7 bases align to TRBD1. V lost 6 bases to trimming and J lost 4 bases; unmatched junction nucleotides: 7. CDR1 and CDR2 from the germline V gene are SGHRS and YFSETQ. This CDR3 has 14 amino acids. The CDR3 sequence is CASTTGQEYNEQFF. The CDR3 DNA is TGCGCCAGCACCACCGGACAGGAATACAATGAGCAGTTCTTC.

This chain joins TRBV30 and TRBJ1-4; no reliable D call. Trimming stripped 1 base from V and 8 bases from J, with 8 bases between. Germline CDR1 is GTSNPN and CDR2 is SVGIG (reference sequence). This CDR3 has 12 amino acids. CDR3 loop: CAWSALGEKLFF. CDR3 DNA sequence: TGTGCCTGGAGTGCCCTTGGCGAAAAACTGTTTTTT.

This clone was seen more than once but under ten times. The rearrangement uses TRBV6-8 and TRBJ2-7, with 8 nucleotides matching TRBD1. The V gene's germline CDR1 is MNHGY and CDR2 SAAAGT. This CDR3 comprises 13 residues. The J segment lost 3 bases and the V segment lost 8 bases, leaving 6 bases of the junction unmatched. The DNA for the CDR3 is TGTGCCAGCCGGACAGGGTTAAACTACGAGCAGTACTTC. It is translated as CASRTGLNYEQYF.

This clone is medium-sized (0.01 to 0.1%) in the sample. The rearrangement joins TRBV7-2 to TRBJ1-5; the D is unclear. Germline lookup yields CDR1 SGHTA and CDR2 FQGNSA. V lost 4 bases and J 4 bases, leaving 8 bases between the germline ends. The CDR3 sequence is 13 residues long. The CDR3 DNA sequence: TGTGCCAGCAGCTCCCGATCAAATCAGCCCCAGCATTTT. Amino acid sequence: CASSSRSNQPQHF.

V is TRBV11-3 and J is TRBJ2-5, with 10 bases identical to TRBD2. J lost 3 bases, V lost 5 bases, and 9 bases had no gene match. The CDR3 is 16 amino acids. Germline V lookup: CDR1 SGHNT, CDR2 YENEEA. CDR3 in DNA: TGTGCCAGCAGCCCCTCTAGCGGGAGTGTTGAAGAGACCCAGTACTTC. Its translation: CASSPSSGSVEETQYF.

V usage is TRBV28 and J usage is TRBJ2-1; 7 nucleotides align to TRBD2. From germline, CDR1 is MDHEN and CDR2 SYDVKM. The CDR3 sequence is 14 residues long. V lost 6 bases to trimming and J lost 5 bases; unmatched junction nucleotides: 7. CDR3 in DNA: TGTGCCAGCAGATGGCGGGAGAGCGACAATGAGCAGTTCTTC. Its protein product is CASRWRESDNEQFF. The full variable domain, with the rest looked up from reference TRBV28 and TRBJ2-1, is DVKVTQSSRYLVKRTGEKVFLECVQDMDHENMFWYRQDPGLGLRLIYFSYDVKMKEKGDIPEGYSVSREKKERFSLILESASTNQTSMYLCASRWRESDNEQFFGPGTRLTVL.

This chain uses TRBV28 with TRBJ1-5; D call uncertain. V was trimmed by 1 base and J by 9 bases, leaving 13 bases between them. Germline CDR1 MDHEN, CDR2 SYDVKM. The CDR3 contains 14 residues. CDR3: CASSLSPGLRPQHF. The CDR3 nucleotides read TGTGCCAGCAGTTTATCACCCGGATTAAGGCCCCAGCATTTT.

The chain's CDR3 is CASSMGYGSYTF. In DNA form, the CDR3 reads TGTGCCAGTAGTATGGGCTACGGGAGCTACACCTTC. The gene calls are TRBV19 and TRBJ1-2; D is unclear. V lost 3 bases and J lost 9, with 11 bases in between. CDR3 length equals 12 residues. The germline V gene encodes CDR1 LNHDA and CDR2 SQIVND (reference sequence). Full variable domain (rest looked up from reference TRBV19 and TRBJ1-2): DGGITQSPKYLFRKEGQNVTLSCEQNLNHDAMYWYRQDPGQGLRLIYYSQIVNDFQKGDIAEGYSVSREKKESFPLTVTSAQKNPTAFYLCASSMGYGSYTFGSGTRLTVV.

This clone is categorized as medium-sized. The chain uses TRBV11-3 and TRBJ1-2; 7 bases agree with TRBD1. Germline V gives CDR1 SGHNT, CDR2 YENEEA. The CDR3 covers 14 residues. With 3 bases clipped from V and 7 bases from J, the junction kept 8 bases outside the gene matches. CDR3 loop: CASSFGQEQFGYTF. CDR3 bases: TGTGCCAGCAGCTTCGGACAGGAACAATTTGGCTACACCTTC.

This clone was seen once. The genes are TRBV5-1 and TRBJ1-1; D unclear. Trimming cost V 4 bases and J 8 bases, with 18 bases left between them. Looked up from germline, CDR1 is SGHRS and CDR2 is YFSETQ. The CDR3 has 14 residues. CDR3 amino acids: CASSREGPGWEAFF. In nucleotides, the CDR3 is TGCGCCAGCAGCCGGGAAGGGCCGGGTTGGGAAGCTTTCTTT.

V is TRBV9 and J is TRBJ2-5, with D possibly matching TRBD2 (6 bases). The V end lost 3 bases, the J end lost 2 bases, and 17 bases lay between the germline ends. The CDR3 sequence is 16 residues long. The V gene's germline CDR1 is SGDLS and CDR2 YYNGEE. The CDR3 DNA reads as TGTGCCAGCAGCGCGCGCCTAAATGGGGGGCAAGAGACCCAGTACTTC. Encoded protein: CASSARLNGGQETQYF.

The CDR3 DNA is TGCGCCAGCAGCTTGGTCGCAGGGACGAACACTGAAGCTTTCTTT. This gives the protein CASSLVAGTNTEAFF. J is TRBJ1-1 and V is TRBV5-1, with a weak D call TRBD1 (5 bases). CDR3 length: 15 amino acids. The V end was cut by 0 bases, the J end by 1 base, with 10 bases between. In germline, CDR1 is SGHRS, CDR2 YFSETQ.

This clone came up a few times. The chain employs TRBV9 and TRBJ1-2, with D perhaps matching TRBD1 (6 bases). The germline V and J ends were trimmed by 5 bases and 1 base, with 9 bases remaining between them. Germline lookup yields CDR1 SGDLS and CDR2 YYNGEE. This CDR3 is 13 amino acids long. The CDR3 region has the DNA TGTGCCAGCAGAGGACAGTATAACTATGGCTACACCTTC. It specifies CASRGQYNYGYTF.

The chain couples TRBV14 to TRBJ1-2, with TRBD1 as a possible D gene (6 bases). The germline V gene has CDR1 SGHDN and CDR2 FVKESK. The V gene lost 1 base and the J gene lost 3 bases, with 6 bases spanning the gap. This CDR3 has 13 amino acids. The CDR3 coding sequence is TGTGCCAGCAGCCAAGGGACAGACTATGGCTACACCTTC. Translated: CASSQGTDYGYTF.

The chain links TRBV18 to TRBJ1-2; possibly TRBD1 for D (6 bases). CDR1 and CDR2 (germline): KGHSH, LQKENI. The CDR3 extends over 19 amino acids. V lost 0 bases and J 6 bases, leaving 26 bases between the germline ends. This CDR3 is CASSPPGTGLIGGKDGYTF. In nucleotides, the CDR3 is TGTGCCAGCTCACCACCGGGGACGGGACTCATAGGGGGGAAGGATGGCTACACCTTC.

This clone ranks as medium-sized. The chain recombines TRBV11-3 with TRBJ1-1; D call uncertain. Germline V gives CDR1 SGHNT, CDR2 YENEEA. There are 14 residues in the CDR3. The V and J ends lost 4 bases and 4 bases respectively, with 13 bases between them. As DNA, the CDR3 is TGTGCCAGCAGCTGGGTCGGCCAAATCACTGAAGCTTTCTTT. Its translation: CASSWVGQITEAFF.

The CDR3 region has the DNA TGTGCCAGCTCCCGAATTAGCCCGGGACAGGGGGCGGAGAATGAGCAGTTCTTC. Its translation: CASSRISPGQGAENEQFF. The rearrangement links TRBV18 to TRBJ2-1; 12 positions match TRBD1. The CDR3 is 18 amino acids. The trim removed 6 bases at V and 7 bases at J, leaving 16 bases unmatched. Germline CDR1 is KGHSH and CDR2 is LQKENI.

The chain joins TRBV6-8 to TRBJ2-3, with D perhaps matching TRBD1 (6 bases). CDR1 and CDR2 (germline): MNHGY, SAAAGT. The CDR3 loop spans 15 amino acids. Trimming cost V 4 bases and J 2 bases, with 13 bases left between them. The CDR3 loop reads CASSSRTANTDTQYF. The CDR3 DNA is TGTGCCAGCAGTTCGAGGACAGCTAACACAGATACGCAGTATTTT.

In its sample, this clone was seen a few times. V and J are TRBV28 and TRBJ2-1; TRBD2 agrees at 9 bases. The CDR3 contains 12 residues. Germline CDR1 is MDHEN and CDR2 is SYDVKM. V trimming: 6 bases; J trimming: 9 bases; junction bases outside the gene matches: 3. DNA of the CDR3: TGTGCCAGCAGCTCAGCGGGAGGTGAGCAGTTCTTC. Translated: CASSSAGGEQFF.

The table lists this clone with a few counts. The chain joins TRBV30 to TRBJ2-7, with D tentatively TRBD2 (6 bases). This CDR3 is 15 amino acids long. In germline, CDR1 is GTSNPN, CDR2 SVGIG (reference sequence). V was cut by 0 bases and J by 2 bases, with 14 bases left in between. DNA for the CDR3: TGTGCCTGGAGTGTAGGTGGAGGGGCGACCTACGAGCAGTACTTC. This gives the protein CAWSVGGGATYEQYF.

The J gene is TRBJ1-5, the V gene TRBV18; TRBD1 aligns across 9 bases. This CDR3 spans 13 amino acids. The junction had 3 bases not matched to a gene; V was cut back by 8 bases and J by 4 bases. Germline V gene data show CDR1 as KGHSH and CDR2 as LQKENI. DNA of the CDR3: TGTGCCAGCCGACAGGGGGTGAATCAGCCCCAGCATTTT. Protein product: CASRQGVNQPQHF.

V usage is TRBV5-1 and J usage is TRBJ1-2; D not resolved. The length of the CDR3 is 14 residues. V was cut by 2 bases and J by 3 bases, with 11 bases left in between. Germline values: CDR1 SGHRS, CDR2 YFSETQ. The CDR3 region has the DNA TGCGCCAGCAGCTTAGGTGTCCACCACTATGGCTACACCTTC. Translation gives CASSLGVHHYGYTF.